This T cell receptor beta chain was identified in a study of vaccination effects on CD4 cells after COVID-19. The method was immunoSEQ multiplex PCR; TCRdb's version includes in-frame clones alone and lacks a portion of them. This table holds some 56,000 clones, around 82% found once. V gave up 4 bases and J gave up 0 bases, with 10 bases separating them. CDR1 and CDR2 from the germline V gene are SGHTS and YDEGEE. This CDR3 comprises 14 residues. Under the ViraFEST assay, PBMC were stimulated with viral peptide pools so that antigen-specific CD4+ T cells expanded. Sequencing was performed afterwards. Culture lasted 10 days before CD4+ T cell isolation. Convalescent patients had PCR-confirmed SARS-CoV-2 infection between March and December 2020. A note on this clone: Antigen: not known.

J is TRBJ1-1 and V is TRBV5-8, with TRBD1 as a possible D gene (5 bases). This clonotype was obtained from a human donor who had a prior SARS-CoV-2 infection. The material was CD4+ T cells from PBMCs cultured with HIV peptides, obtained before COVID-19 vaccination. Subset indicated: HIV-1 Nef peptide pool negative control/reference culture. CDR3 amino acids: CASSPGPLNTEAFF. CDR3 in DNA: TGTGCCAGCAGCCCGGGGCCTTTGAACACTGAAGCTTTCTTT. Looking up the rest from reference TRBV5-8 and TRBJ1-1 gives the full variable domain: EAGVTQSPTHLIKTRGQQATLRCSPISGHTSVYWYQQALGLGLQFLLWYDEGEERNRGNFPPRFSGRQFPNYSSELNVNALELEDSALYLCASSPGPLNTEAFFGQGTRLTVV.